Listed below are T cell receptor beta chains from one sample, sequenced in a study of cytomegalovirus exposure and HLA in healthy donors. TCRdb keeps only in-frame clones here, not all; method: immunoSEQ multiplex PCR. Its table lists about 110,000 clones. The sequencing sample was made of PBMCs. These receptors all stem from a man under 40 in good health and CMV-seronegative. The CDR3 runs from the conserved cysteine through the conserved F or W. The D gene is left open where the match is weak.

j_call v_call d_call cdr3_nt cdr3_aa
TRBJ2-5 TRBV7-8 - TGTGCCAGCAGCTTAGGTGGACAGCAAGAGACCCAGTACTTC CASSLGGQQETQYF
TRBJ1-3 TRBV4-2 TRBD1 TGTGCCACCCGGGACAGAATAAACTCTGGAAACACCATATATTTT CATRDRINSGNTIYF
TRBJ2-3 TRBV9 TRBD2 TGTGCCAGCAGCCTTGAGCCCGCGGGGGATGGAGATACGCAGTATTTT CASSLEPAGDGDTQYF
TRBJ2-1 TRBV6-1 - TGTGCCAGCAGTGTTAGAGGCTCCTACAATGAGCAGTTCTTC CASSVRGSYNEQFF
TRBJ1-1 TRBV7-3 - TGTGCCAGCAGCTTATTCGGTGCGGATCAGAACACTGAAGCTTTCTTT CASSLFGADQNTEAFF
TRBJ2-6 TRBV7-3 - TGTGCCAGCTCCCCCGGGGGACCTGGGGCCAACGTCCTGACTTTC CASSPGGPGANVLTF
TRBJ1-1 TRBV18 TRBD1 TGTGCCAGCTCACCATCACAGGGGGCGTCCACTGAAGCTTTCTTT CASSPSQGASTEAFF
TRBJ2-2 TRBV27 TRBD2 TGTGCCAGCAGTTTGTCCCCGGGGCGGGGGGGCCGAAAGACCGGGGAGCTGTTTTTT CASSLSPGRGGRKTGELFF
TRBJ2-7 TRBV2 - TGTGCCAGCAGTCTAACTTACGAGCAGTACTTC CASSLTYEQYF
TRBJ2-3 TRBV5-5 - TGTGCCAGCAGCGTGGGTCTTAGGGGTATGACAGATACGCAGTATTTT CASSVGLRGMTDTQYF
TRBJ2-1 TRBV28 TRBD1 TGTGCCAGCAGTTCTGGACAGGCTTACAATGAGCAGTTCTTC CASSSGQAYNEQFF
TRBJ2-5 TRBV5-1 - TGCGCCAGCAGCAAGGGGGGGGTCCAAGAGACCCAGTACTTC CASSKGGVQETQYF
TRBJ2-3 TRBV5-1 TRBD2 TGCGCCAGTGGCGGGGGGTTTGGTAGCACAGATACGCAGTATTTT CASGGGFGSTDTQYF
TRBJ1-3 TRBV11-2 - TGTGCCAGCAGCTTAGGTAGAAACACCATATATTTT CASSLGRNTIYF
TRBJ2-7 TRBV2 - TGTGCCAGCACCGAAAATAGCGAACGGATCTACGAGCAGTACTTC CASTENSERIYEQYF
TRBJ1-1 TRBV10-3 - TGTGCCATCAATCCTAGGGGGACGAACACTGAAGCTTTCTTT CAINPRGTNTEAFF
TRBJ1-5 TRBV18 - TGTGCCAGCTCACCAGGCCCCTCCGAGGCTCAGCCCCAGCATTTT CASSPGPSEAQPQHF
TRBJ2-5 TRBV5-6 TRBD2 TGTGCCAGCAGCTGGGGGACTACGTACCAAGAGACCCAGTACTTC CASSWGTTYQETQYF
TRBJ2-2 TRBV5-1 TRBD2 TGCGCCAGCAGCTTGGTTGGACTAGCGGGGGGGATCCTCACCGGGGAGCTGTTTTTT CASSLVGLAGGILTGELFF
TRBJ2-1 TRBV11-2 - TGTGCCAGCAGCTTAGAGCCCTCCCAGGGGAGCTCCTACAATGAGCAGTTCTTC CASSLEPSQGSSYNEQFF
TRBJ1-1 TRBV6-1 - TGTGCCAGCAGTATAATAGCTAACACTGAAGCTTTCTTT CASSIIANTEAFF
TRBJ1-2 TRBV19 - TGTGCCAGTAGTATAAGCGGATATGGCTACACCTTC CASSISGYGYTF
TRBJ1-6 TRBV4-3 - TGCGCCAGCGGTAGGCGGGGAATTCCACCCCTCCACTTT CASGRRGIPPLHF
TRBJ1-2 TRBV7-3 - TGTGCCAGCAGCAGCGGCGCCTCCTATGGCTACACCTTC CASSSGASYGYTF
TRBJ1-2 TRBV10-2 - TGCGCCACGTCGGACACCCTGGGCTATGGCTACACCTTC CATSDTLGYGYTF
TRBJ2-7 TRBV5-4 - TGTGCCAGCAGCGCAGGGGGGCGATGGTACTTC CASSAGGRWYF
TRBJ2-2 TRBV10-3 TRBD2 TGTGCCACCAGTGAGAGCGGGGGCCAGGATACCGGGGAGCTGTTTTTT CATSESGGQDTGELFF
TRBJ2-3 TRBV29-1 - TGCAGCGTTTACGGACAGCCCCACGACCCAGATACGCAGTATTTT CSVYGQPHDPDTQYF
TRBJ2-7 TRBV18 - TGTGCCAGCTCTCAGACAGAGTACGAGCAGTACTTC CASSQTEYEQYF
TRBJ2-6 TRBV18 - TGTGCCAGTAGCCCGGACTCTGGGGCCAACGTCCTGACTTTC CASSPDSGANVLTF
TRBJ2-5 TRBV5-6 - TGTGCCAGCAGCTTGTTAGGGAGTGAGACCCAGTACTTC CASSLLGSETQYF
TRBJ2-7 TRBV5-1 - TGCGCCAGCAGCTTGGGACAGGCAGTCGCCTACGAGCAGTACTTC CASSLGQAVAYEQYF
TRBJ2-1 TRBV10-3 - TGTGCCATCAGTGGAGTGGGCAGTTTCGGTCCGAGCTCCTACAATGAGCAGTTCTTC CAISGVGSFGPSSYNEQFF
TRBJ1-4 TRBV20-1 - TGCAGTGCTAGTGGAGGCGAAAAACTGTTTTTT CSASGGEKLFF
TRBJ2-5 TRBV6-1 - TGTGCCACGGACTACTCCGGGGGGACCCAGTACTTC CATDYSGGTQYF
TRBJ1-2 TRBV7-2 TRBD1 TGTGCCAGCAGCCCCCGGCAGGGGGGCTCTATTGGCTACACCTTC CASSPRQGGSIGYTF
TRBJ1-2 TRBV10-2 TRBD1 TGCGCCAGCAGCTCACAGGGGAAGTATGGCTACACCTTC CASSSQGKYGYTF
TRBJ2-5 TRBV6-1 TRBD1 TGTGCCAGCGGACAGGGAATGGGAGAAGAGACCCAGTACTTC CASGQGMGEETQYF
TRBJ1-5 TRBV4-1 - TGCGCCAGCAGCCAAGGCGACAGGAGCAATCAGCCCCAGCATTTT CASSQGDRSNQPQHF
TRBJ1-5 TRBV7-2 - TGTGCCAGCAGCCGCTCTACCATGAATCAGCCCCAGCATTTT CASSRSTMNQPQHF
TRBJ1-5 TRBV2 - TGTGCCAGCAGTGCGGGGGGATCGGGCAATCAGCCCCAGCATTTT CASSAGGSGNQPQHF
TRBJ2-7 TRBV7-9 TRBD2 TGTGCCAGCAGCGAAGGGACTAGCGGGACCTACGAGCAGTACTTC CASSEGTSGTYEQYF
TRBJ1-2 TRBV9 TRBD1 TGTGCCAGCAGCGTAGCGCTGCGTACAGGGGCCTATGGCTACACCTTC CASSVALRTGAYGYTF
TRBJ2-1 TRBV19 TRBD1 TGTGCCAGTAGTACTGTGGACAGGGAGAACAATGAGCAGTTCTTC CASSTVDRENNEQFF
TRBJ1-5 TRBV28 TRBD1 TGTGCCAGCAGGGATACAGGGGGCACTCAGCCCCAGCATTTT CASRDTGGTQPQHF
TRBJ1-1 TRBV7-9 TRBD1 TGTGCCAGCAGGCAAGGGGACAGGGGGCCGTACACTGAAGCTTTCTTT CASRQGDRGPYTEAFF